Sequencing of this T cell receptor beta chain was carried out in a study of blood T cell repertoires in COVID-19. Study in general: Researchers got acute and convalescent COVID-19 samples from the United States, Italy and Spain.

Sequencing used immunoSEQ multiplex PCR; TCRdb keeps in-frame clones, though not all of them. The profile shows under 300,000 clones, roughly 86% of them singletons. Germline assignment: CDR1 ENHRY and CDR2 SYGVKD. The CDR3 has 14 amino acids. Trimming removed 8 bases from V and 7 bases from J; junction bases left unmatched: 9. This clone was seen a handful of times. The chain joins TRBV10-3 to TRBJ2-5; 11 bases align to TRBD1. Sequencing was performed on peripheral blood. The TCR comes from an elderly man with acute or convalescent COVID-19. DNA of the CDR3: TGTGCCATCGGGGCTGGGGACAGGGGGGTGACCCAGTACTTC. Translating it yields CAIGAGDRGVTQYF.